This T cell receptor beta chain was recovered during a study of identical twins. Study-wide findings and caveats: Fewer insertions were carried by abundant cord blood beta clonotypes, but none was seen in memory repertoires.

In TCRdb, the 5' RACE reads were re-called with MiXCR into one record per CDR3 protein. The sample lists 420,000 or so distinct CDR3 sequences; under 20% were seen once. CDR3 length equals 12 residues. From germline, CDR1 is SEHNR and CDR2 FQNEAQ (reference sequence). V gave up 2 bases and J gave up 10 bases, with 9 bases separating them. This clonotype showed up many times. What it recognizes is unknown. The sample was naive T cells sorted from blood. V is TRBV7-9 and J is TRBJ2-1; possibly TRBD2 for D (6 bases). The TCR comes from a man in his fifties or sixties in good health. The CDR3 bases are TGTGCCAGCAGCTTATGGCGGGAAGAGCAGTTCTTC. Its translation: CASSLWREEQFF.